The 3 T cell receptor beta chains given below trace back to one sample, sequenced in a study of T cell clonality in common variable immunodeficiency (dated by TCRdb to the mid-2010s). Their antigens are not known. Paper-wide results and their limitations: CVID TCRbeta sequences reportedly showed fewer deletions and N-nucleotide insertions and lacked highly modified clones with 13 or more V deletions.

Library creation used the immunoSEQ multiplex PCR assay. Sourced from immuneACCESS, this table was stored by TCRdb with only in-frame sequences that have V and J called. A share of the clones is absent; for the studies checked, an unresolved V gene accounts for under half, and the remainder has no known explanation. This sample includes 25,000 or so clones, and none of them was observed just once. Nearly 25% of the sample lies in the top ten. The sample consisted of peripheral blood mononuclear cells. Source of these receptors: a human donor with common variable immunodeficiency.

Ten or more counts support this clone. The CDR3 bases that were read are TGTGCCATCAGCAGGGGGGTTAACACAGATACG. Translated, it gives CAISRGVNTDT. The entire CDR3 is CAISRGVNTDTQYF. The rearrangement links TRBV10-3 to TRBJ2-3; D is perhaps TRBD1 (7 bases). The sequence runs out 3 residues before the end of the CDR3; the remainder is reconstructed from the germline J gene. Germline CDR1 and CDR2: ENHRY and SYGVKD. This CDR3 contains 14 residues. V lost 6 bases and J 2 bases, leaving 12 bases between the germline ends.

In this sample, this clone turned up many times. The read terminates 3 residues ahead of where the CDR3 ends, so the germline J gene completes it. The chain combines TRBV20-1 with TRBJ2-1, with 11 bases fitting TRBD2. Germline values: CDR1 DFQATT, CDR2 SNEGSKA (reference sequence). The CDR3 contains 16 residues. V was clipped by 4 bases and J by 2 bases; unmatched bases: 7. CDR3 region: CSAKTLAGGTYNEQFF. The DNA read from the CDR3 is TGCAGTGCTAAGACGCTAGCGGGGGGAACCTACAATGAG.

With respect to this clone: The read ends 3 residues before the CDR3 terminus; that terminus is restored from the germline J gene. The chain recombines TRBV20-1 with TRBJ2-7; no definite D call. V was pared by 4 bases and J by 3 bases, with 10 bases between. The CDR3 spans 12 residues. Germline V gene sequence: CDR1 DFQATT, CDR2 SNEGSKA (reference sequence). The CDR3 is CSATVNGYEQYF. CDR3 DNA, as far as it was read: TGCAGTGCTACCGTAAACGGCTACGAG.